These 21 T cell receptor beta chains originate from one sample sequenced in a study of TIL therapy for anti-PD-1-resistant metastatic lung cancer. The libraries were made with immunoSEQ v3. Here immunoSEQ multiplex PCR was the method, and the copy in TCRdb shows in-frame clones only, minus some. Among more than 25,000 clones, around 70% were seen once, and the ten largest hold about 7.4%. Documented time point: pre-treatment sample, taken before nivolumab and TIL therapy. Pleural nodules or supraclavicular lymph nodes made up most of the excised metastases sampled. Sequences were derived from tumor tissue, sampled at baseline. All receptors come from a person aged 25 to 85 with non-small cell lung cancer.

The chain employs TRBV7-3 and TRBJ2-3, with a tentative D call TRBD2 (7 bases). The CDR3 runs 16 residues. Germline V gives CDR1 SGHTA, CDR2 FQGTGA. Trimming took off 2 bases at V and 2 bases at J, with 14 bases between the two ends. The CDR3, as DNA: TGTGCCAGCAGCTTACCCGGGGGGCCCGCCACAGATACGCAGTATTTT. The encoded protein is CASSLPGGPATDTQYF.

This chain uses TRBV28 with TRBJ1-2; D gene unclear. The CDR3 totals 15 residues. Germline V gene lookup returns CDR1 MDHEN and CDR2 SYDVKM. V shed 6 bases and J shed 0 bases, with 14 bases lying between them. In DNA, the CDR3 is TGTGCCAGCAGCCTTTCGGGTTTAGCTAACTATGGCTACACCTTC. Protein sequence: CASSLSGLANYGYTF.

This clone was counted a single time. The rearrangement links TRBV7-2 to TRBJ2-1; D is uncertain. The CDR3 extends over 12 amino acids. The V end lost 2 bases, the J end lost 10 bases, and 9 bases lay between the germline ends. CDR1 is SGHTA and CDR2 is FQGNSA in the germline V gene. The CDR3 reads CASSLQSVEQFF. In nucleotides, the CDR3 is TGTGCCAGCAGCTTACAATCGGTAGAGCAGTTCTTC.

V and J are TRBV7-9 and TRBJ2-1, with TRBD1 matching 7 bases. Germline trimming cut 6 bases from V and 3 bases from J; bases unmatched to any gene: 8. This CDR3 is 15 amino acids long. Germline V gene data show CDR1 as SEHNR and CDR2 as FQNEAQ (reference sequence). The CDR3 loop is CASRSNGTVYNEQFF. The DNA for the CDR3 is TGTGCCAGCAGGTCGAACGGGACAGTCTACAATGAGCAGTTCTTC.

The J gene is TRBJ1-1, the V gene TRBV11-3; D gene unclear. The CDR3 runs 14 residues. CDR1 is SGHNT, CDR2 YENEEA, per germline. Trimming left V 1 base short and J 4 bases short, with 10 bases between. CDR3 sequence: CASSLGRMSTEAFF. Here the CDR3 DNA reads TGTGCCAGCAGCTTAGGACGGATGTCCACTGAAGCTTTCTTT.

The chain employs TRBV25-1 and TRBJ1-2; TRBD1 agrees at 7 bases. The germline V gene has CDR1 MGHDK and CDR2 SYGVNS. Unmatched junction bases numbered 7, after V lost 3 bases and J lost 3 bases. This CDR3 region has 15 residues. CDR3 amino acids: CASSEDTGAHYGYTF. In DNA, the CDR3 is TGTGCCAGCAGTGAGGATACAGGGGCCCACTATGGCTACACCTTC.

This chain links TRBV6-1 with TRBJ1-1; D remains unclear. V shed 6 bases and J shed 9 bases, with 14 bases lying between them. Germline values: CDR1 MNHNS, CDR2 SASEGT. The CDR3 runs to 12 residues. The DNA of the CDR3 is TGTGCCAGCAGGAGAGGTGCGGGGAAAGCTTTCTTT. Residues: CASRRGAGKAFF.

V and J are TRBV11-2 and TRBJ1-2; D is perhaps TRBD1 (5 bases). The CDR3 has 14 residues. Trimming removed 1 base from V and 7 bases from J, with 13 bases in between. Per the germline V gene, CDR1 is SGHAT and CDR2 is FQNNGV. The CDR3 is CASSLGPDRGGYTF. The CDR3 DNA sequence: TGTGCCAGCAGCTTAGGTCCGGATAGGGGTGGCTACACCTTC.

The CDR3 DNA reads as TGTGCCAGCAGCTTTGGTAGCGGGGGTTACAATGAGCAGTTCTTC. This codes for CASSFGSGGYNEQFF. V gene TRBV7-6 combines with J gene TRBJ2-1; 9 nucleotides align to TRBD2. This CDR3 is 15 amino acids long. CDR1 is SGHVS and CDR2 is FNYEAQ in the germline V gene. V lost 3 bases to trimming and J lost 4 bases; unmatched junction nucleotides: 4. Supplemented by reference TRBV7-6 and TRBJ2-1, the full variable domain reads GAGVSQSPRYKVTKRGQDVALRCDPISGHVSLYWYRQALGQGPEFLTYFNYEAQQDKSGLPNDRFSAERPEGSISTLTIQRTEQRDSAMYRCASSFGSGGYNEQFFGPGTRLTVL.

CDR3 bases: TGTGCCAGTAGTATTTGGTGGGACACCGGGGAGCTGTTTTTT. Amino acid sequence: CASSIWWDTGELFF. J is TRBJ2-2 and V is TRBV19; no clear D. Germline V gene lookup returns CDR1 LNHDA and CDR2 SQIVND (reference sequence). The CDR3 has 14 residues. The germline V and J ends were trimmed by 3 bases and 3 bases, with 8 bases remaining between them.

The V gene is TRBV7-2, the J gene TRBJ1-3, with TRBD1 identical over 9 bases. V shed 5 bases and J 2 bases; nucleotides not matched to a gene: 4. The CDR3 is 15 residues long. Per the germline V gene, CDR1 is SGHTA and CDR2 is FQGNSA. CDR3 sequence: CASSPGTGTGNTIYF. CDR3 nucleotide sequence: TGTGCCAGCAGCCCAGGGACAGGGACTGGAAACACCATATATTTT.

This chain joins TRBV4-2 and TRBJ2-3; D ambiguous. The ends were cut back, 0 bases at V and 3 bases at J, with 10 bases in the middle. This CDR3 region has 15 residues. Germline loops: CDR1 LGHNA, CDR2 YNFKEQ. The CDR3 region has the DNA TGTGCCAGCAGCCAAGATCTGCGTATTACAGATACGCAGTATTTT. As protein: CASSQDLRITDTQYF.

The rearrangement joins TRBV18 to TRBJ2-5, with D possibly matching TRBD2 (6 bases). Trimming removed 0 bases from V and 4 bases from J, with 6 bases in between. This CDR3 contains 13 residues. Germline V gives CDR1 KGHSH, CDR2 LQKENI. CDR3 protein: CASSPPGGETQYF. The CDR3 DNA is TGTGCCAGCTCACCACCGGGGGGAGAGACCCAGTACTTC. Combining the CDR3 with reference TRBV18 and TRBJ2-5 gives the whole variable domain NAGVMQNPRHLVRRRGQEARLRCSPMKGHSHVYWYRQLPEEGLKFMVYLQKENIIDESGMPKERFSAEFPKEGPSILRIQQVVRGDSAAYFCASSPPGGETQYFGPGTRLLVL.

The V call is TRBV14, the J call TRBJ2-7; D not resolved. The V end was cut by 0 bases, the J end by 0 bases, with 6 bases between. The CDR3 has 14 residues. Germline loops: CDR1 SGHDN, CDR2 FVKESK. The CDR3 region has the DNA TGTGCCAGCAGCCAAGATGTTAACTCCTACGAGCAGTACTTC. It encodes CASSQDVNSYEQYF.

In nucleotides, the CDR3 is TGCGCCAGCAGCTTGATCCGACTGGTCAGGGGAAATGAGCAGTTCTTC. Protein sequence: CASSLIRLVRGNEQFF. The rearrangement uses TRBV5-1 and TRBJ2-1; D possibly corresponds to TRBD1 (6 bases). The CDR3 runs 16 residues. V lost 1 base to trimming and J lost 7 bases, with 18 bases between them. CDR1 SGHRS and CDR2 YFSETQ come from the germline V gene.

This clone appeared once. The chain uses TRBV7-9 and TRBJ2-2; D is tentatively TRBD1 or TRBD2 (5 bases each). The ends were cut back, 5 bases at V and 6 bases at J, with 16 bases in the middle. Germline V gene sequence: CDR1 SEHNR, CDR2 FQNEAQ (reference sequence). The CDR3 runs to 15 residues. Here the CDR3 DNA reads TGTGCCAGCAGCCCCCGGGGCCCAACAGCCGGGGAGCTGTTTTTT. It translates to CASSPRGPTAGELFF. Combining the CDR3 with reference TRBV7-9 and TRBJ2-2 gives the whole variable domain DTGVSQNPRHKITKRGQNVTFRCDPISEHNRLYWYRQTLGQGPEFLTYFQNEAQLEKSRLLSDRFSAERPKGSFSTLEIQRTEQGDSAMYLCASSPRGPTAGELFFGEGSRLTVL.

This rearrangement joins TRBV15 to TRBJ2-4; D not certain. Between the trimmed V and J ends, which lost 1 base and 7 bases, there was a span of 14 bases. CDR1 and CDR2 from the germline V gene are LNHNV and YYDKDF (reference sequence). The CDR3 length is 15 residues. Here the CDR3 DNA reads TGTGCCACCAGCAGAGCCAGTAAGGTTCTTAACATTCAGTACTTC. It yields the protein CATSRASKVLNIQYF.

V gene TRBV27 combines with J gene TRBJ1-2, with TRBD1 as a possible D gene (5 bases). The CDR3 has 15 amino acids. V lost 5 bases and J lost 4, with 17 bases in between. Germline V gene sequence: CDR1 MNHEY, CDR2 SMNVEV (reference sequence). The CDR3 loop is CASSPGTPGAYGYTF. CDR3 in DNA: TGTGCCAGCAGTCCTGGGACCCCTGGGGCCTATGGCTACACCTTC.

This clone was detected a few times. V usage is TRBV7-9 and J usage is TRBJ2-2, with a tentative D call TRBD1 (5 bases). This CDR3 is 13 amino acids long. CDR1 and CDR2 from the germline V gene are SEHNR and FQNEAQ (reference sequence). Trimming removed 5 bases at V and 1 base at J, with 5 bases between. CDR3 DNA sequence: TGTGCCAGCAGCAGGGGGAACACCGGGGAGCTGTTTTTT. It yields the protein CASSRGNTGELFF.

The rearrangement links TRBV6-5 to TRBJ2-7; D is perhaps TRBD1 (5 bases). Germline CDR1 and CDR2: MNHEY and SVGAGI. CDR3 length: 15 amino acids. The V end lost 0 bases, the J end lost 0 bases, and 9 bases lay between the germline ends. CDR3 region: CASSYSGESSYEQYF. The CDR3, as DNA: TGTGCCAGCAGTTACTCAGGGGAAAGCTCCTACGAGCAGTACTTC.

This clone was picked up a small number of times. The CDR3 DNA follows: TGTGCCAGCACGACTATCCAGGGGGCCTATGGCTACACCTTC. Translation gives CASTTIQGAYGYTF. V usage is TRBV28 and J usage is TRBJ1-2; 8 nucleotides match TRBD1. CDR1 MDHEN and CDR2 SYDVKM come from the germline V gene. This CDR3 is built from 14 residues. Losses at the gene ends were 7 bases for V and 4 bases for J; bases not matched to a gene: 8.